This T cell receptor beta chain was captured by sequencing in a study of spatial heterogeneity in lung cancer. Background on the study: Beta-chain sequences consistently outnumbered alpha-chain sequences in detection. Broader study findings: Follow-up blood showed ubiquitous expanded tumor TCRs less than blood at resection did.

This clonotype was seen a few times. Its antigen is not identified. Time point indicated: sample taken at primary tumor resection. From tumor, nontumor lung or frozen PBMC, whole RNA was taken unsorted for sequencing. The 65 or so donors had untreated early-stage non-small cell lung cancer. The library protocol tagged each TCR cDNA with a unique molecular identifier. TCRdb re-derived calls from the 5' RACE reads in MiXCR, one entry per CDR3 protein. The repertoire holds some 50,000 distinct CDR3 sequences, with 7.5% to 8% as singletons. After removal of 2 bases from V and 7 bases from J, the junction contained 7 bases not matched to a gene. The CDR3 runs to 15 residues. Germline CDR1 is MNHEY and CDR2 is SVGAGI.

The sample in question was PBMCs, obtained at surgery. This chain links TRBV6-5 with TRBJ1-4, with 7 bases fitting TRBD1. This TCR was recovered from a female donor with early-stage non-small cell lung cancer. CDR3: CASSYRRGKGEKLFF. Here the CDR3 DNA reads TGTGCCAGCAGTTACCGCAGGGGGAAGGGTGAAAAACTGTTTTTT.